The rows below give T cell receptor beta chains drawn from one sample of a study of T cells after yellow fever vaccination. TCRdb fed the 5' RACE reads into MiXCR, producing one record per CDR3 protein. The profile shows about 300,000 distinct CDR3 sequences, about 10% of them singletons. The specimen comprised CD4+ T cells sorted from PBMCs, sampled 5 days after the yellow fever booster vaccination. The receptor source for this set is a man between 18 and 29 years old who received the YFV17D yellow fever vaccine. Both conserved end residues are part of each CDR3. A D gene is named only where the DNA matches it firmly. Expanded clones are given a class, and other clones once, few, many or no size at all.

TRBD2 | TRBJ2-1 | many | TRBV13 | TGTGCCAGCCGAGTAGCGGGGGGGCGTCGTGAGCAGTTCTTC | CASRVAGGRREQFF
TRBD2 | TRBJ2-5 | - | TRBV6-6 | TGTGCCAGCAGTTACGGGTTAGCGGGGGCCGGGGGGGAGACCCAGTACTTC | CASSYGLAGAGGETQYF
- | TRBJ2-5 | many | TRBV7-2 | TGTGCCAGCAGCTTAGCTGGAACCTACCAAGAGACCCAGTACTTC | CASSLAGTYQETQYF
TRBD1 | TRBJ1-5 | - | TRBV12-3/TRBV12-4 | TGTGCCAGCAGTTTAGGGACAGGGTATTATCAGCCCCAGCATTTT | CASSLGTGYYQPQHF
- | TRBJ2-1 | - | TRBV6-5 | TGTGCCAGCAAGGGTCTAGGTGTGAGTGAGCAGTTCTTC | CASKGLGVSEQFF
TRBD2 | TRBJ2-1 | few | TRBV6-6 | TGTGCCAGTATTAGCGGGGGGGCGAATGAGCAGTTCTTC | CASISGGANEQFF
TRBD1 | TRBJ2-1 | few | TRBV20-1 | TGCAGTGCTAGAGATCCCCAGGGGGCTGGGAATGAGCAGTTCTTC | CSARDPQGAGNEQFF
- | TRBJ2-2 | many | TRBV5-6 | TGTGCCAGCAGGTTACAGGGTGACACCGGGGAGCTGTTTTTT | CASRLQGDTGELFF
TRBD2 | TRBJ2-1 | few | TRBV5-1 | TGCGCCAGCAGCGAGCGACTAGCGGGGTACTACAATGAGCAGTTCTTC | CASSERLAGYYNEQFF
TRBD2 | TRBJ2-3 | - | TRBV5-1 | TGCGCCAGCAGCTTGGGAGCGGGGGTTAGCACAGATACGCAGTATTTT | CASSLGAGVSTDTQYF
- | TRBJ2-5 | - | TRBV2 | TGTGCCAGCAGTACCCAGCCCCGGGGACAAGAGACCCAGTACTTC | CASSTQPRGQETQYF
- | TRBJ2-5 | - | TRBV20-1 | TGCAGTGTCCCACCCCGCGGGGGCCCGGGGACCCAGTACTTC | CSVPPRGGPGTQYF
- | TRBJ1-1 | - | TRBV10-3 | TGTGCCATCAGTGCAGAAAACACTGAAGCTTTCTTT | CAISAENTEAFF
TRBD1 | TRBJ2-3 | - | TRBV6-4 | TGTGCCAGCAGTCCCGGGACAGGGGGCCCCACAGATACGCAGTATTTT | CASSPGTGGPTDTQYF
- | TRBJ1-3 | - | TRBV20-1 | TGCAGTGCTCCGTTGAGCTCTGGAAACACCATATATTTT | CSAPLSSGNTIYF
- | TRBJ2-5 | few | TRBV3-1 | TGTGCCAGCAGCCAAGATAGGCGGGGGCGCGGGATGCGGGAGACCCAGTACTTC | CASSQDRRGRGMRETQYF
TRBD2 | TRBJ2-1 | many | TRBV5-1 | TGCGCCAGCAGCCCTTCAAGCGGGGGTGCTTCCTACAATGAGCAGTTCTTC | CASSPSSGGASYNEQFF
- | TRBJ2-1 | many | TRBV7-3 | TGTGCCAGCAGCCGGATGGGGGGTGAGCAGTTCTTC | CASSRMGGEQFF